The 17 T cell receptor beta chains below all came from one sample that was sequenced in a study of blood T cell repertoires in COVID-19. This table comes from immunoSEQ multiplex PCR, and its TCRdb copy is limited to in-frame clones, with some not included. The sample holds about 220,000 clones, 84% seen once. Material for sequencing was peripheral blood. The receptors were gathered from a man in his fifties or sixties with active or convalescent COVID-19.

J is TRBJ2-3 and V is TRBV10-3; D unresolved. Trimming cost V 7 bases and J 0 bases, with 17 bases left between them. Germline V gene lookup returns CDR1 ENHRY and CDR2 SYGVKD. CDR3 size: 16 residues. The CDR3 DNA reads as TGTGCCATCAAAAATCCTCACTCATCTAGCACAGATACGCAGTATTTT. Amino acid sequence: CAIKNPHSSSTDTQYF.

The CDR3 DNA is TGTGCCAGCAGCCCACTCAGCGGGGGCCTAACTCTGTACGTC. It codes for CASSPLSGGLTLYV. The chain carries TRBV11-2 and TRBJ2-7; 8 nucleotides line up with TRBD2. V lost 5 bases and J lost 12; bases outside the gene matches: 15. Looked up from germline, CDR1 is SGHAT and CDR2 is FQNNGV. The CDR3 totals 14 residues.

The J gene is TRBJ2-3, the V gene TRBV3-1 (or the pseudogene TRBV3-2); 13 nucleotides agree with TRBD2. With 3 bases clipped from V and 0 bases from J, the junction kept 6 bases outside the gene matches. The CDR3 spans 18 residues. Per germline, CDR1 LGHDT and CDR2 YNNKEL (reference sequence). CDR3 sequence (DNA): TGTGCCAGCAGCCACTATCAGACTAGCGGGGGGAGCACAGATACGCAGTATTTT. Protein product: CASSHYQTSGGSTDTQYF.

The J gene is TRBJ2-7, the V gene TRBV2, with D perhaps matching TRBD1 (5 bases). V lost 5 bases and J 4 bases, leaving 9 bases between the germline ends. The CDR3 length is 12 residues. Germline CDR1 is SNHLY and CDR2 is FYNNEI. CDR3 sequence reads: CASSRAGYEQYV. For the CDR3, the DNA is TGTGCCAGCAGTCGGGCAGGGTACGAGCAGTACGTC.

The V gene is TRBV19, the J gene TRBJ2-7; 8 positions agree with TRBD2. Germline values: CDR1 LNHDA, CDR2 SQIVND (reference sequence). This CDR3 is built from 15 residues. Losses at the gene ends were 8 bases for V and 6 bases for J; bases not matched to a gene: 15. The CDR3 protein is CASQRGGRRASEQYF. In DNA form, the CDR3 reads TGTGCCAGTCAACGCGGCGGGAGGAGGGCCTCCGAGCAGTACTTC.

This clone was picked up one time. The genes are TRBV11-2 and TRBJ2-1; 8 bases fit TRBD2. J lost 8 bases, V lost 5 bases, and 11 bases had no gene match. CDR1 is SGHAT and CDR2 is FQNNGV in the germline V gene. The CDR3 runs to 15 residues. Here the CDR3 reads CASSPLGGVGDEQFF. The CDR3 region has the DNA TGTGCCAGCAGCCCCCTCGGGGGGGTAGGCGATGAGCAGTTCTTC.

The chain links TRBV10-2 to TRBJ2-2; D possibly corresponds to TRBD1 (6 bases). The V and J ends lost 7 bases and 4 bases respectively, with 10 bases between them. The CDR3 has 13 amino acids. Looked up from germline, CDR1 is WSHSY and CDR2 is SAAADI. The CDR3 DNA reads TGCGCCAGCACCGGACAGTCCACCGGGGAGCTGTTTTTT. It encodes CASTGQSTGELFF.

This chain connects TRBV7-4 to TRBJ2-7; TRBD1 might be the D (6 bases). The germline V gene encodes CDR1 SGHVT and CDR2 SQSDAQ. This CDR3 region has 12 residues. Trimming removed 8 bases from V and 2 bases from J, with 10 bases in between. The CDR3: CASSWTAYEQYV. The CDR3 DNA sequence: TGTGCCAGCTCTTGGACAGCCTACGAGCAGTACGTC.

The chain recombines TRBV18 with TRBJ2-6; the D is unclear. Germline V gene data show CDR1 as KGHSH and CDR2 as LQKENI. The CDR3 runs to 15 residues. The ends were cut back, 1 base at V and 0 bases at J, with 4 bases in the middle. The CDR3 reads CASSPLNSGANVLTF. The CDR3 region has the DNA TGTGCCAGCTCACCACTTAACTCTGGGGCCAACGTCCTGACTTTC.

The gene calls are TRBV7-9 and TRBJ1-1, with 11 bases aligning to TRBD1. This CDR3 comprises 17 residues. The V gene's germline CDR1 is SEHNR and CDR2 FQNEAQ (reference sequence). The V segment lost 5 bases and the J segment 1 base; nucleotides outside the gene matches: 9. The CDR3 sequence: CASSPRDRGLGNTEAFF. The DNA of the CDR3 is TGTGCCAGCAGCCCCCGGGACAGGGGGTTGGGGAACACTGAAGCTTTCTTT.

The rearrangement joins TRBV7-8 to TRBJ2-2, with D tentatively TRBD1 (5 bases). The V and J ends lost 1 base and 3 bases respectively, with 9 bases between them. Germline lookup yields CDR1 SGHVS and CDR2 FQNEAQ. The CDR3 is made up of 15 amino acids. CDR3: CASSLVWTYTGELFF. Written as DNA, the CDR3 is TGTGCCAGCAGCTTAGTGTGGACATACACCGGGGAGCTGTTTTTT.

The rearrangement joins TRBV7-9 to TRBJ1-6; tentatively, D is TRBD1 (6 bases). There are 19 residues in the CDR3. V lost 4 bases and J 1 base, leaving 20 bases between the germline ends. CDR1 is SEHNR, CDR2 FQNEAQ, per germline (reference sequence). The CDR3 DNA sequence: TGTGCCAGCAGCTCGGGGCTGGACCCGAGGGGGTCCTATAATTCACCCCTCCACTTT. As protein: CASSSGLDPRGSYNSPLHF.

This clone was seen a single time. The V gene is TRBV2, the J gene TRBJ1-1, with D possibly being TRBD1 (5 bases). With 8 bases removed from V and 3 bases from J, the gap between germline ends came to 16 bases. This CDR3 is 14 amino acids long. Germline CDR1 SNHLY, CDR2 FYNNEI. DNA for the CDR3: TGTGCCAGCGGGGCCTCGCGTCGGGACACTGAAGCTTTCTTT. Translated: CASGASRRDTEAFF.

This clone was seen only a few times. This sequence joins TRBV18 and TRBJ2-5, with TRBD1 as a possible D gene (5 bases). Germline V CDR1 and CDR2: KGHSH, LQKENI. The V end was cut by 4 bases, the J end by 2 bases, with 8 bases between. This CDR3 comprises 13 residues. As DNA, the CDR3 is TGTGCCAGCTCACGAGACAGACAAGAGACCCAGTACTTC. Translation: CASSRDRQETQYF.

This rearrangement joins TRBV7-2 to TRBJ2-6; maybe TRBD1 (5 bases). The CDR3 is 18 amino acids. Germline V gene lookup returns CDR1 SGHTA and CDR2 FQGNSA. V lost 5 bases and J 0 bases, leaving 17 bases between the germline ends. The CDR3 loop is CASSHTTRQHSGANVLTF. The CDR3 coding sequence is TGTGCCAGCAGCCATACCACGAGACAGCACTCTGGGGCCAACGTCCTGACTTTC. The full variable domain, its missing parts supplied by reference TRBV7-2 and TRBJ2-6, is GAGVSQSPSNKVTEKGKDVELRCDPISGHTALYWYRQSLGQGLEFLIYFQGNSAPDKSGLPSDRFSAERTGGSVSTLTIQRTQQEDSAVYLCASSHTTRQHSGANVLTFGAGSRLTVL.

In this sample, this clone turned up a few times. The J gene is TRBJ1-2, the V gene TRBV25-1; D gene unclear. Germline CDR1 MGHDK, CDR2 SYGVNS. The CDR3 sequence is 11 residues long. The V end was cut by 5 bases, the J end by 5 bases, with 6 bases between. The CDR3: CASSYAYGYTF. CDR3 sequence (DNA): TGTGCCAGCAGTTACGCGTATGGCTACACCTTC.

Written as DNA, the CDR3 is TGTGCCAGCTCCCCTGGGACAGCGAACACCGGGGAGCTGTTTTTT. This sequence encodes CASSPGTANTGELFF. The V call is TRBV18, the J call TRBJ2-2; 7 positions match TRBD1. V lost 6 bases to trimming and J lost 0 bases; unmatched junction nucleotides: 4. This CDR3 is built from 15 residues. Germline CDR1 reads KGHSH; CDR2 reads LQKENI.